Following are 27 T cell receptor beta chains from one sample sequenced in a study of shared clonotypes between healthy human individuals. Sequencing used immunoSEQ multiplex PCR; TCRdb keeps in-frame clones, though not all of them. This table has roughly 680,000 clones, roughly 72% appearing once. Input material: memory CD4+ T cells sorted from blood. Subset meaning: CD45RA-negative fraction. The receptors come from a woman younger than 45 in good health.

Notes on this clone: Other DNA sequences in the sample encode the same CDR3. V and J are TRBV19 and TRBJ2-2, with TRBD1 as a possible D gene (6 bases). Germline V gene sequence: CDR1 LNHDA, CDR2 SQIVND (reference sequence). This CDR3 region has 14 residues. V was clipped by 7 bases and J by 0 bases, with 9 bases between them. CDR3 region: CASIRTANTGELFF. CDR3 bases: TGTGCCAGTATAAGGACAGCGAACACCGGGGAGCTGTTTTTT.

V usage is TRBV2 and J usage is TRBJ2-3, with TRBD2 matching 9 bases. This CDR3 is built from 16 residues. The ends lost 4 bases at V and 1 base at J; junction bases unmatched: 6. Germline lookup yields CDR1 SNHLY and CDR2 FYNNEI. CDR3 in amino acids: CASSVAGGPRTDTQYF. The CDR3 DNA is TGTGCCAGCAGTGTGGCGGGAGGGCCACGCACAGATACGCAGTATTTT.

This chain connects TRBV30 to TRBJ1-2; D is unresolved. The CDR3 runs 14 residues. Trimming pared 3 bases from V and 1 base from J, leaving 12 bases between. CDR1 is GTSNPN and CDR2 is SVGIG in the germline V gene (reference sequence). CDR3 loop: CAWRDSTVNYGYTF. The CDR3 DNA reads as TGTGCCTGGAGAGATTCAACAGTTAACTATGGCTACACCTTC.

The rearrangement joins TRBV18 to TRBJ2-1; D may be TRBD2 (5 bases). Germline V gives CDR1 KGHSH, CDR2 LQKENI. CDR3 length: 16 amino acids. V dropped 1 base and J dropped 6 bases, with 16 bases sitting between them. CDR3: CASSPLGVSPLNEQFF. CDR3 DNA: TGTGCCAGCTCACCACTCGGGGTTTCACCTCTCAATGAGCAGTTCTTC.

Regarding this clone: This CDR3 is also generated by other DNA sequences in the sample. The chain has TRBV5-4 and TRBJ2-3, with D tentatively TRBD1 or TRBD2 (6 bases each). The length of the CDR3 is 16 residues. The germline V gene has CDR1 SGHNT and CDR2 YYREEE (reference sequence). V was cut by 4 bases and J by 0 bases, with 15 bases left in between. The CDR3 nucleotides read TGTGCCAGCAGCCTAGGGGGGAGTTTAAGCACAGATACGCAGTATTTT. Amino acids: CASSLGGSLSTDTQYF.

This clone was observed at least ten times. This sequence joins TRBV18 and TRBJ2-7; perhaps TRBD1 as D (6 bases). V was shortened by 6 bases and J by 5 bases, with 14 bases between the two germline ends. CDR1 and CDR2 from the germline V gene are KGHSH and LQKENI. This CDR3 has 13 residues. CDR3 sequence (DNA): TGTGCCAGCTCCCCTCTACAGGGCCACGAGCAGTACTTC. This sequence encodes CASSPLQGHEQYF.

The sample holds a few counts of this clone. The CDR3 bases are TGTGCCAGCAGCTTAAACGGTGGGAGTAGTGAAAAACTGTTTTTT. Translating gives CASSLNGGSSEKLFF. V usage is TRBV7-2 and J usage is TRBJ1-4; the D is unclear. There are 15 residues in the CDR3. V lost 2 bases and J 7 bases, leaving 14 bases between the germline ends. In germline, CDR1 is SGHTA, CDR2 FQGNSA.

The chain uses TRBV28 and TRBJ2-5; D is possibly TRBD2 (6 bases). Trimming shortened V by 3 bases and J by 5 bases, and 13 bases separated the two germline ends. The CDR3 is made up of 14 amino acids. Germline loops: CDR1 MDHEN, CDR2 SYDVKM. In nucleotides, the CDR3 is TGTGCCAGCAGTTTTCGGCGGGGAATCGAGACCCAGTACTTC. It codes for CASSFRRGIETQYF. Combining the CDR3 with reference TRBV28 and TRBJ2-5 gives the whole variable domain DVKVTQSSRYLVKRTGEKVFLECVQDMDHENMFWYRQDPGLGLRLIYFSYDVKMKEKGDIPEGYSVSREKKERFSLILESASTNQTSMYLCASSFRRGIETQYFGPGTRLLVL.

The chain is built from TRBV28 and TRBJ1-1, with D maybe TRBD1 (6 bases). The germline gives CDR1 MDHEN, CDR2 SYDVKM. The CDR3 length is 13 residues. Trimming removed 6 bases at V and 0 bases at J, with 8 bases between. The CDR3 reads CASRGALNTEAFF. As DNA, the CDR3 is TGTGCCAGCAGGGGGGCCCTGAACACTGAAGCTTTCTTT.

This clone was seen only a few times. This chain links TRBV28 with TRBJ2-3, with 7 bases matching TRBD1. With 3 bases clipped from V and 9 bases from J, the junction kept 18 bases outside the gene matches. CDR1 MDHEN and CDR2 SYDVKM come from the germline V gene. The CDR3 runs to 17 residues. The CDR3 DNA follows: TGTGCCAGCAGTTTTGTGGGCTCCGGGACAGCGTTCATGACGCAGTATTTT. It is translated as CASSFVGSGTAFMTQYF.

The chain recombines TRBV7-2 with TRBJ2-7; 10 bases fit TRBD2. Germline CDR1 SGHTA, CDR2 FQGNSA. V trimming: 0 bases; J trimming: 6 bases; junction bases outside the gene matches: 5. The CDR3 runs to 15 residues. This chain's CDR3 is CASSLALVAGGEQYF. The CDR3 DNA sequence: TGTGCCAGCAGCTTAGCGCTGGTAGCGGGAGGCGAGCAGTACTTC. Variable domain in full (rest from reference TRBV7-2 and TRBJ2-7): GAGVSQSPSNKVTEKGKDVELRCDPISGHTALYWYRQSLGQGLEFLIYFQGNSAPDKSGLPSDRFSAERTGGSVSTLTIQRTQQEDSAVYLCASSLALVAGGEQYFGPGTRLTVT.

This clone was seen once. The chain combines TRBV27 with TRBJ2-1, with a tentative D call TRBD2 (5 bases). Trimming removed 5 bases from V and 6 bases from J, with 17 bases in between. This CDR3 contains 15 residues. CDR1 and CDR2 (germline): MNHEY, SMNVEV (reference sequence). The CDR3 protein is CASSPRRSGINEQFF. CDR3 sequence (DNA): TGTGCCAGCAGTCCCCGGAGGAGCGGAATCAATGAGCAGTTCTTC.

The CDR3 protein is CASEPGQGNYGYTF. In nucleotides, the CDR3 is TGCGCCAGCGAGCCGGGACAGGGGAACTATGGCTACACCTTC. V is TRBV5-1 and J is TRBJ1-2; the match to TRBD1 covers 10 bases. The CDR3 contains 14 residues. V shed 7 bases, J shed 2 bases, and the junction held 5 bases outside the gene matches. Germline values: CDR1 SGHRS, CDR2 YFSETQ.

Comments on this clone: A much more abundant neighbour one base away suggests this may be a read error. The chain recombines TRBV27 with TRBJ2-1; unclear D gene. The V end lost 6 bases, the J end lost 2 bases, and 11 bases lay between the germline ends. Germline values: CDR1 MNHEY, CDR2 SMNVEV (reference sequence). CDR3 size: 14 residues. CDR3 region: CASSAGRTYNEQFF. In DNA form, the CDR3 reads TGTGCCAGCAGCGCCGGACGGACCTACAATGAGCAGTTCTTC.

The V gene is TRBV5-5, the J gene TRBJ2-7, with 8 positions matching TRBD1. Germline CDR1 SGHKS, CDR2 YYEKEE (reference sequence). V lost 3 bases, J lost 6 bases, and 5 bases stayed unmatched. The length of the CDR3 is 13 residues. As DNA, the CDR3 is TGTGCCAGCAGCTCCAGACAGGGGCTCGAGCAGTACTTC. Protein sequence: CASSSRQGLEQYF.

The V gene is TRBV29-1, the J gene TRBJ2-1; 7 positions match TRBD2. The V segment lost 1 base and the J segment 9 bases; nucleotides outside the gene matches: 12. The germline V gene has CDR1 SQVTM and CDR2 ANQGSEA. The CDR3 runs 15 residues. The CDR3 region is CSVEVGGSHSTEQFF. CDR3 DNA: TGCAGCGTTGAAGTGGGCGGGAGTCACTCCACTGAGCAGTTCTTC.

This chain links TRBV6-1 with TRBJ1-1; 7 positions agree with TRBD1. Germline CDR1 MNHNS, CDR2 SASEGT. V dropped 3 bases and J dropped 4; count of bases not matched to a gene: 2. The CDR3 is made up of 13 amino acids. This CDR3 reads CASSDRGATEAFF. The CDR3 DNA follows: TGTGCCAGCAGTGACAGGGGGGCCACTGAAGCTTTCTTT.

The chain couples TRBV5-1 to TRBJ2-5, with D maybe TRBD1 (8 bases). The V end was cut by 5 bases, the J end by 2 bases, with 28 bases between. CDR1 SGHRS and CDR2 YFSETQ come from the germline V gene. The CDR3 spans 19 residues. The CDR3 is CASRSPPGQGGGGQETQYF. The CDR3 DNA is TGCGCCAGCAGATCCCCCCCAGGACAGGGTGGGGGGGGACAAGAGACCCAGTACTTC.

The V call is TRBV2, the J call TRBJ1-5, with unresolved D. V lost 4 bases, J lost 2 bases, and 12 bases lay in between. Germline V lookup: CDR1 SNHLY, CDR2 FYNNEI. CDR3 size: 15 residues. The CDR3, as DNA: TGTGCCAGCAGTGCTAGGGCGGGAGGCAATCAGCCCCAGCATTTT. It codes for CASSARAGGNQPQHF.

This clone was observed a few times. The genes are TRBV7-9 and TRBJ1-4, with D unresolved. The CDR3 has 14 residues. Looked up from germline, CDR1 is SEHNR and CDR2 is FQNEAQ (reference sequence). Trimming took 6 bases from V and 2 from J, leaving 10 bases between them. The CDR3 here is CASRPGTTNEKLFF. Here the CDR3 DNA reads TGTGCCAGCAGGCCCGGTACGACTAATGAAAAACTGTTTTTT.

The chain employs TRBV18 and TRBJ1-5; D not resolved. From germline, CDR1 is KGHSH and CDR2 LQKENI. The CDR3 runs 14 residues. V lost 3 bases and J 6 bases, leaving 12 bases between the germline ends. The CDR3 bases are TGTGCCAGCTCACCTCGGAGGGAAAGTCAGCCCCAGCATTTT. Residues: CASSPRRESQPQHF.

This chain joins TRBV7-3 and TRBJ2-3; D is perhaps TRBD2 (6 bases). The CDR3 runs 15 residues. With 1 base removed from V and 2 bases from J, the gap between germline ends came to 10 bases. The germline CDR1 and CDR2 sequences are SGHTA and FQGTGA. The CDR3 loop reads CASSLIPGVTDTQYF. Here the CDR3 DNA reads TGTGCCAGCAGCTTAATCCCGGGAGTCACAGATACGCAGTATTTT. The full variable domain, rest sourced from reference TRBV7-3 and TRBJ2-3, is GAGVSQTPSNKVTEKGKYVELRCDPISGHTALYWYRQSLGQGPEFLIYFQGTGAADDSGLPNDRFFAVRPEGSVSTLKIQRTERGDSAVYLCASSLIPGVTDTQYFGPGTRLTVL.

The J gene is TRBJ2-5, the V gene TRBV6-4; the D is unclear. The CDR3 spans 13 residues. Trimming removed 2 bases at V and 5 bases at J, with 9 bases between. The V gene's germline CDR1 is MRHNA and CDR2 SNTAGT. In DNA form, the CDR3 reads TGTGCCAGCAGTGACCCGTTCTGGGAGACCCAGTACTTC. Amino acid sequence: CASSDPFWETQYF.

The chain is built from TRBV28 and TRBJ2-1; 9 bases line up with TRBD1. The germline CDR1 and CDR2 sequences are MDHEN and SYDVKM. The CDR3 covers 15 residues. V lost 8 bases and J lost 5; bases outside the gene matches: 10. The CDR3 here is CASGGQGSDDNEQFF. CDR3 nucleotides: TGTGCCAGCGGGGGACAGGGTTCGGACGACAATGAGCAGTTCTTC. Filled out from reference TRBV28 and TRBJ2-1, the complete variable domain reads DVKVTQSSRYLVKRTGEKVFLECVQDMDHENMFWYRQDPGLGLRLIYFSYDVKMKEKGDIPEGYSVSREKKERFSLILESASTNQTSMYLCASGGQGSDDNEQFFGPGTRLTVL.

The genes are TRBV5-1 and TRBJ1-1, with a weak D call TRBD1 (5 bases). The CDR3 runs to 14 residues. CDR1 SGHRS and CDR2 YFSETQ come from the germline V gene. Trimming cost V 3 bases and J 6 bases, with 15 bases left between them. CDR3 DNA: TGCGCCAGCAGCTCGTGGGACGGTAGCTCTGAAGCTTTCTTT. Protein product: CASSSWDGSSEAFF.

The chain recombines TRBV19 with TRBJ1-2, with TRBD1 identical over 8 bases. CDR1 is LNHDA, CDR2 SQIVND, per germline (reference sequence). J gave up 3 bases and V 5 bases, and 5 bases lay outside the gene matches. The CDR3 is 14 residues long. Here the CDR3 reads CASSAGQGDYGYTF. DNA of the CDR3: TGTGCCAGTAGTGCCGGACAGGGCGACTATGGCTACACCTTC.

This rearrangement joins TRBV27 to TRBJ2-2, with 7 bases identical to TRBD1. This CDR3 contains 14 residues. The V gene end was trimmed by 9 bases and the J gene end by 5 bases; junction bases not matched to a gene: 9. Germline V gene lookup returns CDR1 MNHEY and CDR2 SMNVEV (reference sequence). The CDR3 nucleotides read TGTGCCAGTGGACCGGGACAGAAGACCGGGGAGCTGTTTTTT. Residues: CASGPGQKTGELFF.